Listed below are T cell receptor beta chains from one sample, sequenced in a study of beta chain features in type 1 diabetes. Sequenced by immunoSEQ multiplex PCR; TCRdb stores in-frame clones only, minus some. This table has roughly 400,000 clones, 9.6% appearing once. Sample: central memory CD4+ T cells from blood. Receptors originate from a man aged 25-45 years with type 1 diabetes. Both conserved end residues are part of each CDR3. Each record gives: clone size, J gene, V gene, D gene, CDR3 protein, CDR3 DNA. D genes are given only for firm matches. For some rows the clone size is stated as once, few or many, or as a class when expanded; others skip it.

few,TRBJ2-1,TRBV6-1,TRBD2,CAISPGTSENEQFF,TGTGCCATCAGTCCCGGGACTAGCGAGAATGAGCAGTTCTTC
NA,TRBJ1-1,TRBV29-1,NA,CSAKNTEAFF,TGCAGCGCGAAAAACACTGAAGCTTTCTTT
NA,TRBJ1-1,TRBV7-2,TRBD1,CASSYRGTANTEAFF,TGTGCCAGCAGTTATCGCGGGACAGCGAACACTGAAGCTTTCTTT
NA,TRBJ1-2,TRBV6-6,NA,CASRSGTMGYTF,TGTGCCAGCAGGTCCGGGACGATGGGTTACACCTTC
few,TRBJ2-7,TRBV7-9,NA,CASSLAGGNSYEQYF,TGTGCCAGCAGCTTGGCCGGTGGTAACTCCTACGAGCAGTACTTC
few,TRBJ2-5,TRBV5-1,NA,CASSPPGFGTQYF,TGCGCCAGCAGTCCACCCGGCTTCGGGACCCAGTACTTC
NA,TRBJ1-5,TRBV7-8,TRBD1,CASSPLTGVRADNQPQHF,TGTGCCAGCAGCCCGCTAACAGGGGTCAGGGCCGACAATCAGCCCCAGCATTTT
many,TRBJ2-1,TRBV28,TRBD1,CASIQLRQGDEQFF,TGTGCCAGCATACAACTGCGACAGGGGGATGAGCAGTTCTTC
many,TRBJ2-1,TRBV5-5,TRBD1,CASSLEGQGNNEQFF,TGTGCCAGCAGCTTGGAGGGACAGGGTAACAATGAGCAGTTCTTC
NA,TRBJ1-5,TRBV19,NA,CASTWGAGENQPQHF,TGTGCCTCCACCTGGGGGGCAGGGGAAAATCAGCCCCAGCATTTT
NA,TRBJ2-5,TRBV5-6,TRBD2,CASSAGTSGREETQYF,TGTGCCAGCAGCGCAGGGACTAGCGGGAGGGAAGAGACCCAGTACTTC
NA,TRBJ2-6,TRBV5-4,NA,CASSLVSGANVLTF,TGTGCCAGCAGCTTGGTGAGTGGGGCCAACGTCCTGACTTTC
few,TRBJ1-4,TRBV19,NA,CASSIQPATNEKLFF,TGTGCCAGTAGTATTCAGCCTGCAACTAATGAAAAACTGTTTTTT
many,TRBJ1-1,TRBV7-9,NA,CASSLGPGDEAFF,TGTGCCAGCAGCTTAGGTCCAGGGGACGAAGCTTTCTTT
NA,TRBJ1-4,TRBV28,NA,CASSSLAWGRSEKLFF,TGTGCCAGCAGTTCATTAGCCTGGGGACGGAGTGAAAAACTGTTTTTT
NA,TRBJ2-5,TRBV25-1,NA,CASNTANQETQYF,TGTGCCAGCAACACGGCGAACCAAGAGACCCAGTACTTC
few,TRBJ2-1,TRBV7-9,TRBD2,CASSPDGGRSYNEQFF,TGTGCCAGCAGCCCGGATGGCGGGAGGTCCTACAATGAGCAGTTCTTC
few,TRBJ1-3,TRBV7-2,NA,CASSLNTGSGNTIYF,TGTGCCAGCAGCCTAAATACAGGGTCTGGAAACACCATATATTTT
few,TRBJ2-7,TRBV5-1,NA,CASSPGTLVDEQYF,TGCGCCAGCAGCCCGGGGACATTGGTAGACGAGCAGTACTTC
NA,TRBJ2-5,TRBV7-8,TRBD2,CASSSGGGETQYF,TGTGCCAGCAGCTCCGGGGGGGGAGAGACCCAGTACTTC
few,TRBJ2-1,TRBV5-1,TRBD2,CASSRTSGSSYNEQFF,TGCGCCAGCAGCCGGACTAGCGGGAGCTCCTACAATGAGCAGTTCTTC
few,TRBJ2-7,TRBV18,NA,CASSPPRGNEQYF,TGTGCCAGCTCACCACCGAGGGGCAACGAGCAGTACTTC
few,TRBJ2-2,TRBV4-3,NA,CASSQVGSENTGELFF,TGCGCCAGCAGCCAAGTCGGTAGCGAGAACACCGGGGAGCTGTTTTTT
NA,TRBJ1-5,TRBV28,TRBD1,CASSAGGQGLLRGMPQHF,TGTGCCAGCAGTGCCGGGGGACAGGGATTGTTGAGGGGGATGCCCCAGCATTTT
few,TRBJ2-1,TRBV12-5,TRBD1,CASGLRTGVFNNEQFF,TGTGCTAGTGGTTTGCGTACAGGGGTTTTTAACAATGAGCAGTTCTTC
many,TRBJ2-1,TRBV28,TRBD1,CASTGTEPYNEQFF,TGTGCCAGTACCGGGACAGAACCCTACAATGAGCAGTTCTTC